A single sample gave rise to the 3 T cell receptor beta chains below, sequenced in a study of T-cell memory formation after mild COVID-19. TCRdb re-called the 5' RACE reads through MiXCR, storing one row per CDR3 protein. Of 270,000 or so distinct CDR3 sequences listed, 16% are singletons. The source material was PBMCs or a T cell subset sorted from them (not recorded which). These receptors originate from a man in his late teens or twenties who had mild COVID-19 (a few samples of this study predate the infection). Cell type and time point are not known.

The chain joins TRBV6-2 or TRBV6-3 to TRBJ1-1; D not certain. The CDR3 is 14 residues long. Germline V gives CDR1 MNHEY, CDR2 SVGEGT. Trimming removed 7 bases at V and 3 bases at J, with 15 bases between. The CDR3 nucleotides are TGTGCCAGCACCGAAATCGGGGAGTACACTGAAGCTTTCTTT. Its translation is CASTEIGEYTEAFF.

The rearrangement uses TRBV5-5 and TRBJ2-1, with D perhaps matching TRBD1 (6 bases). There are 14 residues in the CDR3. Germline V gives CDR1 SGHKS, CDR2 YYEKEE (reference sequence). The V end was cut by 3 bases, the J end by 2 bases, with 9 bases between. The CDR3 bases are TGTGCCAGCAGCTCACGGACAGCCTACAATGAGCAGTTCTTC. Protein sequence: CASSSRTAYNEQFF.

This clonotype was counted a few times. The chain employs TRBV5-1 and TRBJ2-2, with 7 bases fitting TRBD2. The germline gives CDR1 SGHRS, CDR2 YFSETQ. This CDR3 is built from 15 residues. Trimming at V came to 4 bases and at J to 6 bases, leaving 9 bases not matched to a gene. The CDR3 loop is CASSKGLYAAGELFF. As DNA, the CDR3 is TGCGCCAGCAGCAAGGGACTATATGCGGCCGGGGAGCTGTTTTTT.